One and the same sample provided the 11 T cell receptor beta chains below, sequenced in a study of Ad26.COV2.S vaccination and SARS-CoV-2 variants. The protocol was immunoSEQ multiplex PCR, while the TCRdb copy is restricted to in-frame clones and leaves out a portion. Of about 350,000 clones in the sample, roughly 90% are singletons; the top ten hold 5.5% to 7%. The treatment here: about 20 received Ad26.COV2.S at low or high dose, single or two shots; several received placebo; per-sample allocation not given. Samples came from day 63 after the first vaccine or placebo injection. The sequencing used peripheral blood, collected in a trial of Ad26.COV2.S vaccine versus placebo. The receptors stem from a person between 18 and 59 years old who received the Ad26.COV2.S COVID-19 vaccine or a placebo.

This clone was recorded once. The missing conserved phenylalanine or tryptophan at the end of this CDR3 makes a read error likely. The V and J genes are TRBV7-9 and TRBJ1-5; maybe TRBD1 (5 bases). Germline lookup yields CDR1 SEHNR and CDR2 FQNEAQ (reference sequence). This CDR3 region has 13 residues. Between the trimmed V and J ends, which lost 5 bases and 7 bases, there was a span of 12 bases. CDR3 loop: CASSMNGDQPQHL. The CDR3 DNA is TGTGCCAGCAGCATGAACGGGGACCAGCCCCAGCATCTT.

The V gene is TRBV5-1, the J gene TRBJ1-5; D uncertain. With 2 bases removed from V and 0 bases from J, the gap between germline ends came to 9 bases. The length of the CDR3 is 15 residues. Germline CDR1 is SGHRS and CDR2 is YFSETQ. As DNA, the CDR3 is TGCGCCAGCAGCTTCGGCGGGGATAGCAATCAGCCCCAGCATTTT. Amino acids: CASSFGGDSNQPQHF.

Only a few counts were recorded for this clone. V usage is TRBV5-4 and J usage is TRBJ1-2, with a weak D call TRBD1 (6 bases). V was pared by 0 bases and J by 4 bases, with 10 bases between. The CDR3 sequence is 14 residues long. Germline V CDR1 and CDR2: SGHNT, YYREEE (reference sequence). DNA for the CDR3: TGTGCCAGCAGCTTGGGGGGGGCCGGCTATGGCTACACCTTC. This gives the protein CASSLGGAGYGYTF.

The chain is built from TRBV5-6 and TRBJ1-2, with 8 bases aligning to TRBD1. The CDR3 spans 14 residues. The V and J ends lost 4 bases and 6 bases, in that order; junction bases with no gene match: 8. CDR1 and CDR2 from the germline V gene are SGHDT and YYEEEE. The CDR3 DNA reads TGTGCCAGCAGCGTCCGGACAGGGTTTAATGGCTACACCTTC. It translates to CASSVRTGFNGYTF. The whole variable domain, remainder taken from reference TRBV5-6 and TRBJ1-2, is DAGVTQSPTHLIKTRGQQVTLRCSPKSGHDTVSWYQQALGQGPQFIFQYYEEEERQRGNFPDRFSGHQFPNYSSELNVNALLLGDSALYLCASSVRTGFNGYTFGSGTRLTVV.

The J gene is TRBJ2-2, the V gene TRBV4-1, with D tentatively TRBD2 (5 bases). The CDR3 totals 13 residues. Per germline, CDR1 MGHRA and CDR2 YSYEKL. V gave up 6 bases and J gave up 7 bases, with 12 bases separating them. DNA for the CDR3: TGCGCCAGCAGATCGACCGGGGTCGGGGAGCTGTTTTTT. It yields the protein CASRSTGVGELFF.

The chain combines TRBV10-3 with TRBJ1-2; 7 positions agree with TRBD1. This CDR3 region has 12 residues. Germline V gene lookup returns CDR1 ENHRY and CDR2 SYGVKD. The trim removed 6 bases at V and 5 bases at J, leaving 3 bases unmatched. CDR3: CAIRGQPYGYTF. The DNA for the CDR3 is TGTGCCATCAGGGGACAGCCTTATGGCTACACCTTC.

In this sample, this clone turned up a few times. V is TRBV18 and J is TRBJ2-1, with TRBD2 matching 11 bases. The CDR3 runs 17 residues. The ends lost 3 bases at V and 6 bases at J; junction bases unmatched: 10. Germline V CDR1 and CDR2: KGHSH, LQKENI. CDR3 sequence reads: CASSPLTSGSMGNEQFF. The CDR3 DNA reads TGTGCCAGCTCACCCCTAACTAGCGGGAGCATGGGCAATGAGCAGTTCTTC.

The chain has TRBV5-1 and TRBJ1-3; D not resolved. Germline-derived CDR1 and CDR2 are SGHRS and YFSETQ. This CDR3 has 13 residues. V was pared by 5 bases and J by 2 bases, with 8 bases between. The CDR3 bases are TGCGCCAGCAGTAAAGGGACTGGAAACACCATATATTTT. This gives the protein CASSKGTGNTIYF.

The V gene is TRBV7-9, the J gene TRBJ1-2, with 9 bases fitting TRBD1. Looked up from germline, CDR1 is SEHNR and CDR2 is FQNEAQ (reference sequence). The CDR3 sequence is 13 residues long. V shed 5 bases, J shed 7 bases, and the junction held 5 bases outside the gene matches. The CDR3 is CASSRTGAPGYTF. In DNA form, the CDR3 reads TGTGCCAGCAGCCGGACAGGGGCGCCTGGCTACACCTTC.

Here the CDR3 DNA reads TGTGCCAGCAGCCGGGTATCTCTAAGAGAAAAACTGTTTTTT. It codes for CASSRVSLREKLFF. The chain links TRBV11-2 to TRBJ1-4; D is undetermined. V shed 5 bases and J shed 8 bases, with 15 bases lying between them. The length of the CDR3 is 14 residues. Per germline, CDR1 SGHAT and CDR2 FQNNGV.

The chain couples TRBV14 to TRBJ1-2, with D unresolved. CDR3 size: 14 residues. V lost 4 bases to trimming and J lost 5 bases, with 14 bases between them. Germline CDR1 SGHDN, CDR2 FVKESK. This chain's CDR3 is CASSPLTAGYGYTF. The DNA of the CDR3 is TGTGCCAGCAGCCCGTTGACCGCGGGATATGGCTACACCTTC.